This entry concerns a single T cell receptor beta chain. Its antigen is currently not known. Base qualities were left out, and no much larger clone turns up one base away. This sample was included in a study of T cell responses to AZD1222 COVID-19 vaccine (dated by TCRdb to 2020 to 2022). About the study as a whole: A total of 233 trial participants underwent TCR sequencing, of whom nearly 210 had received two doses of AZD1222 and around 26 had received two doses of the MenACWY control vaccine. Trial participants were enrolled by age into subgroups of 18-55, 56-69 and 70-plus years, and roughly 160, 29 and 62 TCR-sequenced participants, respectively, were included in these subgroups. What the authors observed across the whole study: After two AZD1222 doses, both the breadth and the depth of spike-specific TCRs were significantly higher than at day 0 and than in MenACWY recipients. Most participants were white British and females outnumbered males, and the authors suggested that clonal diversity may have been underestimated. Because no day 14 peak-response samples were available, the repertoires could be characterized only after the peak T cell response. Conclusions about previously exposed vaccinees are limited, since just five to seven AZD1222 recipients were seropositive for SARS-CoV-2 at baseline. Nearly half of unique spike-specific TCRs reportedly recognized epitopes outside regions mutated in the B.1.351 and B.1.1.7 variants. Vaccine-associated CD4 TCRs spanned the whole spike protein, with dominant responses in regions 160-218 and 743-854. The 56-69-year group was small, and its depth increase did not reach significance, likely because of low power.

The CDR3 regions of human TCRbeta chains were analyzed by immunosequencing. As for the authors' bioinformatics: TCRs in the repertoires were compared against a reference library of SARS-CoV-2-specific TCRs that had been generated with the MIRA antigen-specificity platform. Breadth was defined as the fraction of unique TCRs that were SARS-CoV-2-associated, and depth was defined as the fraction of total T cells that were SARS-CoV-2-associated. Each spike-specific TCR was assigned to its reactive spike region and to a CD4 or CD8 class using the MIRA data. Log10-transformed breadth and depth values were compared by one-way ANOVA with Sidak's multiple comparisons tests. Imported from immuneACCESS, the table was reduced by TCRdb to in-frame sequences with V and J called. These copies leave out some clones; in studies compared against another copy, an unresolved V gene accounts for under half, and the cause of the remainder is not known. From that table come the V and J calls and clone size; the DNA was used to work out D and trimming. The sample table holds some 140,000 clones, of which around 89% were seen once. Of the sample, around 9.5% is held by the ten largest clones.

This specimen's time point label, interpreted: about 28 days (+/-7) after the second vaccine dose. AZD1222 recipients with second doses at about 4 weeks or about 12 weeks were pooled, because spike-specific TCR depth and breadth did not differ between schedules. Samples from vaccinated people were obtained from the UK trials COV001 and COV002, which included a single-blind randomized controlled phase 2/3 trial of AZD1222 (ChAdOx1 nCoV-19) in healthy adults. For TCRbeta chain sequencing, PBMC samples from trial participants were taken at day 0 and at day 28 after the second dose. The junction shows trimming of 5 bases on V and 6 bases on J, and the gene matches do not reach 5 bases of it. The CDR3 sequence holds 13 residues, the cysteine and phenylalanine included. The only DNA kept is the CDR3, 39 bases in frame from the first base. Looking up the germline V gene (reference sequence) yields CDR1 MNHNY and CDR2 SVGAGI.

The TCR comes from an adult who received the AZD1222 COVID-19 vaccine. Sequencing was performed on peripheral blood, taken 28 days after the second AZD1222 dose. Recombination joined TRBV6-6 with TRBJ1-1; TRBD1 agrees with 8 junctional bases. The DNA sequence is given as TGTGCCAGCAGTCCCCAGGGGGCCGCTGAAGCTTTCTTT. It codes for CASSPQGAAEAFF.